A single T cell receptor (beta chain) is shown here with its context. Its antigen specificity is not known. Per-base quality was not reported, and no clone a single base away is much larger than it. This record comes from a study of T-cell memory formation after mild COVID-19 (dated by TCRdb to the early 2020s). Regarding the study in general: TCR sequence clusters from the two donors were largely donor specific. In a couple of donors, T-cell clones that expanded and contracted after mild COVID-19 were followed by sequencing TCRalpha and TCRbeta repertoires longitudinally. Two young, previously healthy adult volunteers, one female and one male, were included in the cohort.

Counted from cysteine to phenylalanine, this CDR3 has 16 amino acids. Of the read, only the CDR3 DNA is kept; its 48 bases are in frame from base 1. As encoded in the germline V gene, CDR1 is SGHVS while CDR2 is FQNEAQ. V is clipped by 1 base and J by 4 bases, and the sequence between their germline boundaries is 13 bases long. The reads were generated on an Illumina NovaSeq 6000. Using 5'RACE with constant-segment primers, TCRalpha and TCRbeta cDNA libraries were constructed, with sample barcodes and unique molecular identifiers added in the process. Trizol reagent was used to extract RNA from every sample. The libraries were amplified in two PCR steps, and the second step added a second sample barcode and Illumina TruSeq adapters. The libraries were sequenced on an Illumina NovaSeq using 2 x 150 bp paired-end reads. From the authors' description of their analysis: Reads were demultiplexed and collapsed into UMI-guided consensus sequences with migec v1.2.7. With mixcr v2.1.11, UMI consensuses were aligned to TRA and TRB V and J templates and assembled into clonotypes. A clonotype was counted as expanded or contracted only when both edgeR and NoisET called the clonotype significant, with the noise models trained on biological replicates. For edgeR calls, a false discovery rate-adjusted p below 0.01 and a log2 fold-change threshold of 1 were applied. PCA with hierarchical clustering of max-normalized trajectories of the 1000 most abundant clonotypes was used as exploratory dynamics analysis. Separately sequenced CD4+ and CD8+ repertoires were used to assign the CD4 or CD8 phenotype of responding clones. TCRdb reanalyzed the raw reads on its own, using fastp at Q25 for trimming and MiXCR for clone calling, and kept in-frame beta chains. Rows with one shared CDR3 protein collapse into an entry with the most common genes and DNA. What appears here as the V and J calls and clone size reflects TCRdb's work, not the paper's. For this sample the table gives under 400,000 distinct CDR3 sequences, of which 20% to 25% were detected only once. The top ten constitute 9.5% to 15% of the sample.

Overall study results and their limits: From day 15 to 85, contracting clones showed balanced CD4/CD8 phenotypes, whereas a second wave of clones that expanded from day 15 to 37 leaned towards CD4+. SARS-CoV-2 specificity was not confirmed for the second-wave clones peaking on day 37. Only two mild cases were covered in the study, and larger cohorts including severe cases with pre-infection samples were considered necessary. Some responding clones were detected in pre-infection memory, which suggested that pre-existing cross-reactive memory T cells had joined the SARS-CoV-2 response. Contracting CD4+ clones turned up mainly in the CM and EM memory subsets, whereas EMRA was where CD8+ clones were enriched.

PBMCs were isolated by Ficoll-Paque density gradient centrifugation. This receptor chain uses TRBV7-8 and TRBJ2-2, and perhaps TRBD1 as D gene, on 6 matching bases. Sequenced input: PBMCs or a T cell subset sorted from them (not recorded which). The sequence was obtained from an adult woman who had mild COVID-19 (a few samples of this study predate the infection). The sample titles of this study are shuffled in the database, so cell type and time point are left out; the donor was told from shared clones. This receptor carries the CDR3 CASSLGPAGATGELFF. The nucleotides read TGTGCCAGCAGCTTAGGTCCAGCAGGGGCCACCGGGGAGCTGTTTTTT.